This T cell receptor (beta chain) is from a study of beta chain features in type 1 diabetes. Study summary: Across all samples, over 85 million sorted cells were examined. Study results and caveats: Type 1 diabetes patients had TCRB CDR3s that were shorter (moderately but significantly so) in all four CD4+ subsets.

In its sample, this clone was seen a few times. Its antigen is not known. Since all of the isolated RNA was reverse transcribed, expressed TCRB transcripts were what got sequenced. Clones were sequenced by immunoSEQ multiplex PCR, and TCRdb holds only the in-frame ones, with some missing. In the table there are approximately 600,000 clones, around 11% of which are singletons. V dropped 2 bases and J dropped 4 bases, with 5 bases sitting between them. The CDR3 length is 12 residues. The germline V gene encodes CDR1 SEHNR and CDR2 FQNEAQ (reference sequence). Sequencing was performed on naive CD4+ T cells from blood. The chain carries TRBV7-9 and TRBJ1-2; no clear D. This sequence originates from a man aged 25 to 45 with type 1 diabetes. The CDR3 reads CASSLIGYGYTF. DNA of the CDR3: TGTGCCAGCAGCTTAATAGGCTATGGCTACACCTTC.